A single sample is the source of the 23 T cell receptor beta chains below, sequenced in a study of blood T cell repertoires in COVID-19 (TCRdb year 2020). Library prep was done by the immunoSEQ multiplex PCR assay. Held by TCRdb, this immuneACCESS table contains in-frame sequences only and omits some clones. Under half of the omission traces to an unresolved V gene where checked; the cause of the rest is unknown. This sample comprises 89,000 or so clones, about 89% of them detected only once. The top ten clonotypes cover less than 3.5% of the sample. Sequencing was done on a sample of peripheral blood. All receptors derive from a man in his fifties or sixties with COVID-19, enrolled during active disease.

This clone was counted a single time. The chain combines TRBV24-1 with TRBJ2-3; D is undetermined. This CDR3 has 15 amino acids. The germline CDR1 and CDR2 sequences are KGHDR and SFDVKD. Trimming removed 1 base at V and 5 bases at J, with 12 bases between. The CDR3 DNA follows: TGTGCCACCAGTGATTTAAGAGGCCCCGGAGATACGCAGTATTTT. Its protein is CATSDLRGPGDTQYF.

V and J are TRBV7-9 and TRBJ2-3, with TRBD2 identical over 9 bases. With 2 bases clipped from V and 2 bases from J, the junction kept 5 bases outside the gene matches. The CDR3 length is 16 residues. CDR1 SEHNR and CDR2 FQNEAQ come from the germline V gene (reference sequence). CDR3 sequence: CASSLQSGGHTDTQYF. DNA of the CDR3: TGTGCCAGCAGCTTACAAAGCGGGGGGCACACAGATACGCAGTATTTT.

This chain links TRBV7-9 with TRBJ1-2; 9 nucleotides line up with TRBD1. The CDR3 has 16 residues. Losses at the gene ends were 7 bases for V and 8 bases for J; bases not matched to a gene: 17. Germline V gene sequence: CDR1 SEHNR, CDR2 FQNEAQ (reference sequence). The CDR3, as DNA: TGTGCCAGCATCATAACCGGGACAGGGTCTCGTTCCGGCTACACCTTC. Amino acids: CASIITGTGSRSGYTF.

This chain uses TRBV2 with TRBJ1-2; 9 positions match TRBD1. CDR1 SNHLY and CDR2 FYNNEI come from the germline V gene. V was pared by 8 bases and J by 5 bases, with 3 bases of the junction left unmatched. The CDR3 sequence is 12 residues long. CDR3 DNA: TGTGCCAGCGGGGGACAGGGATATGGCTACACCTTC. Translating gives CASGGQGYGYTF.

The CDR3 spells CATSDFRQNYGYTF. The CDR3 bases are TGTGCCACCAGTGATTTTAGACAGAACTATGGCTACACCTTC. The chain recombines TRBV24-1 with TRBJ1-2, with a tentative D call TRBD1 (5 bases). Germline values: CDR1 KGHDR, CDR2 SFDVKD. This CDR3 has 14 residues. V lost 1 base to trimming and J lost 2 bases, with 7 bases between them.

This clone came up a few times. The CDR3 sequence is CASSLGTGVVVEQFF. CDR3 bases: TGTGCCAGCAGCTTAGGTACAGGGGTGGTTGTAGAGCAGTTCTTC. This chain links TRBV7-9 with TRBJ2-1; 7 nucleotides agree with TRBD1. CDR1 is SEHNR and CDR2 is FQNEAQ in the germline V gene (reference sequence). This CDR3 has 15 residues. V lost 1 base and J lost 10; bases outside the gene matches: 10.

The V gene is TRBV18, the J gene TRBJ1-5; 8 positions match TRBD1. Germline V gene lookup returns CDR1 KGHSH and CDR2 LQKENI. Trimming at V came to 1 base and at J to 6 bases, leaving 5 bases not matched to a gene. The CDR3 spans 15 residues. CDR3 in amino acids: CASSPLGRGRQPQHF. CDR3 sequence (DNA): TGTGCCAGCTCACCACTTGGCAGGGGGCGTCAGCCCCAGCATTTT. Drawing the rest from reference TRBV18 and TRBJ1-5, the complete variable domain is NAGVMQNPRHLVRRRGQEARLRCSPMKGHSHVYWYRQLPEEGLKFMVYLQKENIIDESGMPKERFSAEFPKEGPSILRIQQVVRGDSAAYFCASSPLGRGRQPQHFGDGTRLSIL.

CDR3 in DNA: TGCGCCAGCAGCCAAGATAGGACAGGGGGCTGGCAGCCCCAGCATTTT. Translating gives CASSQDRTGGWQPQHF. The chain carries TRBV4-1 and TRBJ1-5; 11 bases align to TRBD1. Losses at the gene ends were 0 bases for V and 7 bases for J; bases not matched to a gene: 5. Germline CDR1 reads MGHRA; CDR2 reads YSYEKL. CDR3 length equals 16 residues.

The J gene is TRBJ1-3, the V gene TRBV3-1 (or the pseudogene TRBV3-2), with TRBD1 as a possible D gene (5 bases). This CDR3 has 15 amino acids. The V end lost 1 base, the J end lost 1 base, and 8 bases lay between the germline ends. In germline, CDR1 is LGHDT, CDR2 YNNKEL (reference sequence). CDR3 nucleotide sequence: TGTGCCAGCAGCCAAGCGCGGACATCTGGAAACACCATATATTTT. Its protein product is CASSQARTSGNTIYF.

This clone was detected only a few times. The CDR3 nucleotides are TGTGCCAGCAGCATGAAGCGGGGTGTATACGAGCAGTACTTC. It is translated as CASSMKRGVYEQYF. This sequence joins TRBV5-6 and TRBJ2-7; 7 bases fit TRBD2. With 4 bases clipped from V and 4 bases from J, the junction kept 8 bases outside the gene matches. Per the germline V gene, CDR1 is SGHDT and CDR2 is YYEEEE. The CDR3 spans 14 residues.

This clone was detected only once. The chain links TRBV6-4 to TRBJ2-2, with 9 bases lining up with TRBD2. The CDR3 has 14 residues. V shed 5 bases, J shed 3 bases, and the junction held 1 base outside the gene matches. The germline CDR1 and CDR2 sequences are MRHNA and SNTAGT. CDR3 in amino acids: CASSRLADTGELFF. As DNA, the CDR3 is TGTGCCAGCAGTCGACTAGCGGACACCGGGGAGCTGTTTTTT.

This chain links TRBV28 with TRBJ1-2; tentative D call: TRBD1 (6 bases). Trimming left V 1 base short and J 5 bases short, with 8 bases between. There are 13 residues in the CDR3. CDR1 is MDHEN and CDR2 is SYDVKM in the germline V gene. CDR3 residues: CASSLSGEYGYTF. The CDR3 nucleotides read TGTGCCAGCAGTTTATCAGGGGAATATGGCTACACCTTC.

The V gene is TRBV5-1, the J gene TRBJ1-2; TRBD1 matches at 8 bases. Per the germline V gene, CDR1 is SGHRS and CDR2 is YFSETQ. The CDR3 is made up of 16 amino acids. With 0 bases clipped from V and 3 bases from J, the junction kept 7 bases outside the gene matches. The CDR3: CASSLGQGAVDYGYTF. Written as DNA, the CDR3 is TGCGCCAGCAGCTTGGGTCAGGGGGCGGTAGACTATGGCTACACCTTC.

The chain employs TRBV7-6 and TRBJ1-6, with D possibly matching TRBD1 (5 bases). The CDR3 consists of 19 residues. V was cut by 1 base and J by 3 bases, with 19 bases left in between. Looked up from germline, CDR1 is SGHVS and CDR2 is FNYEAQ. The CDR3 coding sequence is TGTGCCAGCAGCTTAGGGGGTAGGGGCAGGTCCGGCTATAATTCACCCCTCCACTTT. Its translation: CASSLGGRGRSGYNSPLHF.

V and J are TRBV29-1 and TRBJ1-5; D not certain. This CDR3 comprises 13 residues. V was clipped by 4 bases and J by 4 bases, with 11 bases between them. The germline gives CDR1 SQVTM, CDR2 ANQGSEA. For the CDR3, the DNA is TGCAGCGTTGCAGCGGGAGTAAATCAGCCCCAGCATTTT. Protein sequence: CSVAAGVNQPQHF.

V usage is TRBV6-6 and J usage is TRBJ2-3, with 8 bases identical to TRBD2. Germline V gene lookup returns CDR1 MNHNY and CDR2 SVGAGI (reference sequence). The CDR3 totals 13 residues. The V and J ends lost 8 bases and 1 base, in that order; junction bases with no gene match: 2. The CDR3 region is CASRGGGTDTQYF. CDR3 sequence (DNA): TGTGCCAGCCGGGGGGGCGGCACAGATACGCAGTATTTT.

J is TRBJ2-1 and V is TRBV10-3, with 9 bases lining up with TRBD2. The CDR3 consists of 16 residues. Per the germline V gene, CDR1 is ENHRY and CDR2 is SYGVKD. Trimming cost V 3 bases and J 3 bases; bases outside gene matches: 6. CDR3 amino acids: CAISDTGREGYNEQFF. As DNA, the CDR3 is TGTGCCATCAGTGATACCGGGCGGGAGGGCTACAATGAGCAGTTCTTC.

V is TRBV5-8 and J is TRBJ1-3; D perhaps matches TRBD1 (5 bases). Germline values: CDR1 SGHTS, CDR2 YDEGEE. Trimming left V 4 bases short and J 0 bases short, with 17 bases between. The CDR3 totals 17 residues. As DNA, the CDR3 is TGTGCCAGCAGCCCCCGCGGCGGGGGAAACTCTGGAAACACCATATATTTT. Translated, it gives CASSPRGGGNSGNTIYF.

This chain links TRBV4-1 with TRBJ1-5; tentative D call: TRBD1 (6 bases). This CDR3 region has 15 residues. Germline V gene data show CDR1 as MGHRA and CDR2 as YSYEKL. Trimming removed 0 bases from V and 4 bases from J, with 10 bases in between. CDR3 sequence (DNA): TGCGCCAGCAGCCAAGATCCAGGGGTTAATCAGCCCCAGCATTTT. Its translation is CASSQDPGVNQPQHF.

V usage is TRBV28 and J usage is TRBJ1-2; D might be TRBD1 (5 bases). V was trimmed by 2 bases and J by 8 bases, leaving 18 bases between them. This CDR3 spans 15 amino acids. From germline, CDR1 is MDHEN and CDR2 SYDVKM. The CDR3 is CASSLSGRGLEGYTF. The CDR3 bases are TGTGCCAGCAGTTTAAGTGGAAGGGGACTGGAGGGCTACACCTTC.

This clone was recorded once. V and J are TRBV7-8 and TRBJ2-2; D might be TRBD2 (6 bases). The V end was cut by 0 bases, the J end by 3 bases, with 11 bases between. Per germline, CDR1 SGHVS and CDR2 FQNEAQ. This CDR3 comprises 16 residues. CDR3 residues: CASSLAGRGYTGELFF. The CDR3 region has the DNA TGTGCCAGCAGCTTAGCGGGGCGGGGCTACACCGGGGAGCTGTTTTTT.

The V gene is TRBV20-1, the J gene TRBJ2-2; 7 bases agree with TRBD1. Losses at the gene ends were 6 bases for V and 2 bases for J; bases not matched to a gene: 9. CDR3 length: 15 residues. Germline CDR1 and CDR2: DFQATT and SNEGSKA (reference sequence). CDR3 bases: TGCAGTGCAAGTTCGGGACAGCTAAACACCGGGGAGCTGTTTTTT. It yields the protein CSASSGQLNTGELFF.

The chain joins TRBV7-9 to TRBJ2-1; 10 nucleotides match TRBD1. Germline V CDR1 and CDR2: SEHNR, FQNEAQ (reference sequence). The CDR3 spans 16 residues. Trimming took 3 bases from V and 1 from J; bases not matched to a gene: 3. Here the CDR3 reads CASSFLDRGSYNEQFF. For the CDR3, the DNA is TGTGCCAGCAGCTTCCTGGACAGGGGGTCCTACAATGAGCAGTTCTTC.